This T cell receptor (beta chain) emerged from a study of cytomegalovirus exposure and HLA in healthy donors. Per germline, CDR1 MDHEN and CDR2 SYDVKM. This CDR3 region has 15 residues. Trimming stripped 5 bases from V and 3 bases from J, with 16 bases between. Amplification used 60 Vbeta primers and 13 Jbeta primers. TCRdb keeps only in-frame clones here, not all; method: immunoSEQ multiplex PCR. The sample shows some 200,000 clones, nearly 80% of them seen only once. The chain uses TRBV28 and TRBJ1-1; possible D gene TRBD1, 6 bases. The sample taken for sequencing was PBMCs. The receptor was derived from a man aged 18 to 29 in good health and CMV-seronegative. This CDR3 reads CASSPHSGADTEAFF. DNA for the CDR3: TGTGCCAGCAGTCCCCATTCAGGGGCGGACACTGAAGCTTTCTTT. Supplemented by reference TRBV28 and TRBJ1-1, the full variable domain reads DVKVTQSSRYLVKRTGEKVFLECVQDMDHENMFWYRQDPGLGLRLIYFSYDVKMKEKGDIPEGYSVSREKKERFSLILESASTNQTSMYLCASSPHSGADTEAFFGQGTRLTVV.